Below are 18 T cell receptor beta chains sequenced from a single sample in a study of shared clonotypes between healthy human individuals (dated by TCRdb to 2020 to 2021). The receptor library was made with the immunoSEQ multiplex PCR assay. The source is immuneACCESS, and TCRdb retained only in-frame sequences with V and J called. Part of the clones is not carried over; for the studies checked, unresolved V genes explain less than half of this, and the remainder is unexplained. The sample has around 2.1 million clones on record, about 93% of them singletons. The top ten hold roughly 1.7% of the sample. CD8 naive samples were obtained by positive selection for CCR7 among CD45RO-negative cells, yielding a CD45RA+CCR7+ population from which TemRA cells were excluded. The source material was naive CD8+ T cells from PBMCs. This sample's cell subset or site label indicates: CD45RA+CCR7+. The receptors come from a man younger than 35 in good health. Some clones in this sample may be carry-over from other donors' samples.

This clone showed up just once. The same CDR3 arises from other DNA sequences in this sample as well. This chain links TRBV27 with TRBJ1-5; D is ambiguous. Looked up from germline, CDR1 is MNHEY and CDR2 is SMNVEV (reference sequence). Between the trimmed V and J ends, which lost 2 bases and 4 bases, there was a span of 12 bases. This CDR3 spans 15 amino acids. The CDR3 nucleotides read TGTGCCAGCAGTTTAAGCGGTAGCGGGAATCAGCCCCAGCATTTT. It specifies CASSLSGSGNQPQHF.

The J gene is TRBJ2-1, the V gene TRBV13; 8 bases map to TRBD2. This CDR3 is built from 14 residues. Germline trimming cut 7 bases from V and 3 bases from J; bases unmatched to any gene: 5. Germline V gene lookup returns CDR1 PRHDT and CDR2 FYEKMQ (reference sequence). The CDR3 DNA reads as TGTGCCAGCAAGGCCGGGACTAGCTACAATGAGCAGTTCTTC. It codes for CASKAGTSYNEQFF.

The rearrangement links TRBV11-2 to TRBJ1-2; the D is unclear. The CDR3 sequence is 16 residues long. Trimming removed 1 base from V and 2 bases from J, with 14 bases in between. Germline V gene sequence: CDR1 SGHAT, CDR2 FQNNGV. The CDR3 sequence: CASSLGPAALNYGYTF. CDR3 sequence (DNA): TGTGCCAGCAGCTTAGGCCCCGCAGCCTTAAACTATGGCTACACCTTC. Drawing the rest from reference TRBV11-2 and TRBJ1-2, the complete variable domain is EAGVAQSPRYKIIEKRQSVAFWCNPISGHATLYWYQQILGQGPKLLIQFQNNGVVDDSQLPKDRFSAERLKGVDSTLKIQPAKLEDSAVYLCASSLGPAALNYGYTFGSGTRLTVV.

V gene TRBV10-3 combines with J gene TRBJ2-7; 8 nucleotides agree with TRBD1. Germline CDR1 and CDR2: ENHRY and SYGVKD. This CDR3 spans 16 amino acids. The ends lost 6 bases at V and 3 bases at J; junction bases unmatched: 13. CDR3: CAIRGIRGQDLYEQYF. The CDR3, as DNA: TGTGCCATCAGGGGGATTAGGGGACAGGATCTCTACGAGCAGTACTTC.

This rearrangement joins TRBV2 to TRBJ2-7; D remains ambiguous. The germline V gene has CDR1 SNHLY and CDR2 FYNNEI. V was clipped by 4 bases and J by 0 bases, with 13 bases between them. The CDR3 is 15 residues long. In DNA, the CDR3 is TGTGCCAGCAGTGGGTTTACGGGCAGCTCCTACGAGCAGTACTTC. Amino acid sequence: CASSGFTGSSYEQYF.

The V call is TRBV27, the J call TRBJ2-3; D uncertain. Germline CDR1 is MNHEY and CDR2 is SMNVEV (reference sequence). The CDR3 length is 13 residues. The V gene lost 4 bases and the J gene lost 4 bases, with 9 bases spanning the gap. The CDR3 loop reads CASSSLLADTQYF. The CDR3 DNA reads TGTGCCAGCAGTTCTCTCCTCGCAGATACGCAGTATTTT.

The rearrangement links TRBV5-1 to TRBJ2-7; D not resolved. CDR3 length: 16 residues. Per germline, CDR1 SGHRS and CDR2 YFSETQ. The ends were cut back, 3 bases at V and 0 bases at J, with 16 bases in the middle. CDR3 coding DNA: TGCGCCAGCAGCTACCTCAAGAAGACGGGCTCCTACGAGCAGTACTTC. This codes for CASSYLKKTGSYEQYF.

The chain employs TRBV4-3 and TRBJ1-2; unclear D gene. Per germline, CDR1 LGHNA and CDR2 YSLEER. This CDR3 region has 16 residues. V was clipped by 4 bases and J by 0 bases, with 15 bases between them. The CDR3 region is CASSPGLLLANYGYTF. The CDR3 bases are TGCGCCAGCAGCCCTGGCCTACTCTTGGCTAACTATGGCTACACCTTC.

CDR3: CAIMGGSLNEQFF. The DNA of the CDR3 is TGTGCCATCATGGGGGGATCGCTAAATGAGCAGTTCTTC. The rearrangement links TRBV10-3 to TRBJ2-1; D possibly corresponds to TRBD2 (6 bases). V lost 7 bases and J 7 bases, leaving 14 bases between the germline ends. This CDR3 region has 13 residues. In germline, CDR1 is ENHRY, CDR2 SYGVKD.

V gene TRBV7-9 combines with J gene TRBJ2-7; perhaps TRBD2 as D (6 bases). The CDR3 covers 16 residues. Germline loops: CDR1 SEHNR, CDR2 FQNEAQ (reference sequence). The V end was cut by 5 bases, the J end by 2 bases, with 19 bases between. CDR3 loop: CASSKPGQGGTYEQYF. CDR3 nucleotides: TGTGCCAGCAGCAAGCCTGGGCAGGGAGGAACCTACGAGCAGTACTTC.

Only one count was recorded for this clone. This chain joins TRBV11-2 and TRBJ2-7; the match to TRBD2 covers 7 bases. Germline values: CDR1 SGHAT, CDR2 FQNNGV. The CDR3 is 13 residues long. J lost 5 bases, V lost 6 bases, and 7 bases had no gene match. The CDR3 coding sequence is TGTGCCAGCAGTCTGGCCCGGGGGGACGAGCAGTACTTC. This translates into CASSLARGDEQYF.

The rearrangement uses TRBV7-9 and TRBJ1-1; tentatively, D is TRBD1 (6 bases). V lost 1 base, J lost 7 bases, and 13 bases lay in between. The CDR3 is 14 amino acids. The germline V gene has CDR1 SEHNR and CDR2 FQNEAQ (reference sequence). The DNA of the CDR3 is TGTGCCAGCAGCTTAGTTTGGGGGCAGGATGAAGCTTTCTTT. It codes for CASSLVWGQDEAFF.

The CDR3 coding sequence is TGTGCCAGCAGTTTTTTAGGGGAGCTGTTTTTT. Its translation is CASSFLGELFF. The chain couples TRBV28 to TRBJ2-2, with unresolved D. Germline V gene lookup returns CDR1 MDHEN and CDR2 SYDVKM. The CDR3 has 11 residues. Deletions cut 3 bases from V and 8 bases from J, with 4 bases between.

The V call is TRBV5-1, the J call TRBJ2-7; the D gene is possibly TRBD2 (6 bases). CDR1 is SGHRS and CDR2 is YFSETQ in the germline V gene. V lost 1 base to trimming and J lost 3 bases, with 11 bases between them. The CDR3 is made up of 14 amino acids. The CDR3 spells CASSLRGTIYEQYF. CDR3 DNA sequence: TGCGCCAGCAGCTTGCGGGGGACGATCTACGAGCAGTACTTC.

On this clone: Other DNA sequences within the sample encode an identical CDR3. The chain has TRBV5-6 and TRBJ2-7; a weak D match, TRBD2 (6 bases). This CDR3 is 14 amino acids long. Trimming took 4 bases from V and 0 from J, leaving 11 bases between them. Germline CDR1 reads SGHDT; CDR2 reads YYEEEE. CDR3 nucleotides: TGTGCCAGCAGCCCTGGGACTGGCTCCTACGAGCAGTACTTC. It encodes CASSPGTGSYEQYF.

A single count supports this clone. The chain combines TRBV27 with TRBJ2-2, with TRBD1 matching over 7 bases. The trim removed 5 bases at V and 5 bases at J, leaving 5 bases unmatched. This CDR3 region has 14 residues. Germline assignment: CDR1 MNHEY and CDR2 SMNVEV (reference sequence). CDR3 sequence: CASSLWGQTGELFF. The DNA for the CDR3 is TGTGCCAGCAGTCTATGGGGACAGACCGGGGAGCTGTTTTTT.

About this clone: This specimen includes other DNA sequences encoding the same CDR3. The V and J genes are TRBV19 and TRBJ2-1; a weak D match, TRBD1 (6 bases). Germline lookup yields CDR1 LNHDA and CDR2 SQIVND (reference sequence). This CDR3 comprises 12 residues. Trimming removed 3 bases from V and 8 bases from J, with 8 bases in between. The CDR3 reads CASSIRGDEQFF. The CDR3 region has the DNA TGTGCCAGTAGTATCAGGGGAGATGAGCAGTTCTTC.

The chain is built from TRBV19 and TRBJ1-1, with D unclear. The germline gives CDR1 LNHDA, CDR2 SQIVND (reference sequence). Trimming removed 6 bases from V and 1 base from J, with 9 bases in between. The CDR3 sequence is 13 residues long. This chain's CDR3 is CASRERTNTEAFF. The CDR3 region has the DNA TGTGCCAGTAGGGAGCGGACGAACACTGAAGCTTTCTTT.